In its sample, the clone carrying this T cell receptor (beta chain) was seen a few times. Its antigen remains unidentified. This sample was taken from a study of blood T cells in healthy people across ages. Study-wide points: Because donor CMV status was unknown, expanded clonotype changes were possibly confounded.

CDR3 length equals 15 residues. J gave up 2 bases and V 3 bases, and 6 bases lay outside the gene matches. Per the germline V gene, CDR1 is SGHAT and CDR2 is FQNNGV. A J-beta primer mix and a sample-barcoded 5' primer were used in a second PCR of about 7 to 12 cycles. TCRdb fed the 5' RACE reads into MiXCR, producing one record per CDR3 protein. In the table there are hundreds of thousands of distinct CDR3 sequences, 22% of which are singletons. Every sample had a minimum of 6 million PBMCs isolated. Total RNA amounts of at least 5.5 micrograms were extracted per sample. V and J are TRBV11-2 and TRBJ1-2; 7 positions agree with TRBD1. The TCR sequence derives from a man in his 70s in good health. The sample was blood. CDR3 protein: CASSFTGTVNYGYTF. The CDR3 region has the DNA TGTGCCAGCAGCTTTACCGGGACAGTCAACTATGGCTACACCTTC.